Below, 28 T cell receptor beta chains from the same sample are listed, as sequenced in a study of cytomegalovirus exposure and HLA in healthy donors (dated by TCRdb to about 2017). Libraries were made using the immunoSEQ multiplex PCR assay. In TCRdb, the immuneACCESS table is reduced to in-frame sequences with V and J assigned. These tables do not hold every clone; where another copy was compared, an unresolved V gene accounts for under half, and the others remain unexplained. The sample table lists some 70,000 clones, approximately 90% of them with a count of one. Of the sample, over 1.5% is held by the ten largest clones. What was sequenced was PBMCs. Receptor source: a woman under 30 in good health and CMV-seronegative.

The V call is TRBV11-2, the J call TRBJ2-7, with D uncertain. The V end lost 5 bases, the J end lost 3 bases, and 8 bases lay between the germline ends. This CDR3 comprises 12 residues. Germline CDR1 SGHAT, CDR2 FQNNGV. The CDR3 DNA sequence: TGTGCCAGCAGCCTACTGGTCTACGAGCAGTACTTC. Amino acid sequence: CASSLLVYEQYF.

This chain joins TRBV4-3 and TRBJ2-2; TRBD2 matches 11 bases. V gave up 0 bases and J gave up 4 bases; unmatched junction bases: 7. Per the germline V gene, CDR1 is LGHNA and CDR2 is YSLEER. The length of the CDR3 is 18 residues. The CDR3 reads CASSQDSTSGGRTGELFF. In DNA form, the CDR3 reads TGCGCCAGCAGCCAAGATAGTACTAGCGGGGGTCGCACCGGGGAGCTGTTTTTT.

The chain uses TRBV19 and TRBJ2-1; D perhaps matches TRBD1 (5 bases). This CDR3 has 16 residues. The V gene's germline CDR1 is LNHDA and CDR2 SQIVND (reference sequence). Trimming took 7 bases from V and 4 from J, leaving 20 bases between them. The CDR3 DNA reads as TGTGCCAGTAAGCTAAAAGACAGTGAGCCATACAATGAGCAGTTCTTC. It specifies CASKLKDSEPYNEQFF. The whole variable domain, filled in from reference TRBV19 and TRBJ2-1, reads DGGITQSPKYLFRKEGQNVTLSCEQNLNHDAMYWYRQDPGQGLRLIYYSQIVNDFQKGDIAEGYSVSREKKESFPLTVTSAQKNPTAFYLCASKLKDSEPYNEQFFGPGTRLTVL.

A few counts support this clone. This sequence joins TRBV7-7 and TRBJ2-3; D ambiguous. Trimming pared 2 bases from V and 2 bases from J, leaving 5 bases between. This CDR3 has 13 amino acids. CDR1 is SSHAT, CDR2 FNYEAQ, per germline (reference sequence). CDR3 in DNA: TGTGCCAGCAGCTTATCCCACACAGATACGCAGTATTTT. It specifies CASSLSHTDTQYF.

The V and J genes are TRBV5-1 and TRBJ2-2, with unresolved D. This CDR3 region has 15 residues. V gave up 1 base and J gave up 2 bases, with 9 bases separating them. Germline V gives CDR1 SGHRS, CDR2 YFSETQ. CDR3 in amino acids: CASSLMSTNTGELFF. CDR3 in DNA: TGCGCCAGCAGCTTGATGTCTACCAACACCGGGGAGCTGTTTTTT.

This clone was seen a handful of times. The chain couples TRBV19 to TRBJ2-1, with D perhaps TRBD1 or TRBD2 (6 bases each). From germline, CDR1 is LNHDA and CDR2 SQIVND (reference sequence). This CDR3 is 13 amino acids long. The germline V and J ends were trimmed by 4 bases and 6 bases, with 10 bases remaining between them. For the CDR3, the DNA is TGTGCCAGTAGTACAGAGGGGGGCAATGAGCAGTTCTTC. Its protein product is CASSTEGGNEQFF.

The chain is built from TRBV7-2 and TRBJ1-3, with TRBD1 matching over 8 bases. In germline, CDR1 is SGHTA, CDR2 FQGNSA. There are 15 residues in the CDR3. The J segment lost 2 bases and the V segment lost 3 bases, leaving 3 bases of the junction unmatched. CDR3 sequence reads: CASSLLDRAGNTIYF. CDR3 nucleotide sequence: TGTGCCAGCAGCTTGTTGGACAGGGCTGGAAACACCATATATTTT.

The V gene is TRBV28, the J gene TRBJ1-2, with D possibly TRBD1 on 5 matching bases. From germline, CDR1 is MDHEN and CDR2 SYDVKM. V dropped 2 bases and J dropped 4 bases, with 11 bases sitting between them. This CDR3 has 14 amino acids. CDR3 loop: CASSLVQVGYGYTF. In nucleotides, the CDR3 is TGTGCCAGCAGTTTAGTACAGGTTGGCTATGGCTACACCTTC.

The rearrangement links TRBV9 to TRBJ2-3; D is possibly TRBD1 (5 bases). V lost 3 bases to trimming and J lost 4 bases, with 9 bases between them. The germline gives CDR1 SGDLS, CDR2 YYNGEE. This CDR3 region has 13 residues. Here the CDR3 reads CASSAQGSDTQYF. CDR3 sequence (DNA): TGTGCCAGCAGCGCCCAGGGTTCAGATACGCAGTATTTT. The full variable domain, with the rest looked up from reference TRBV9 and TRBJ2-3, is DSGVTQTPKHLITATGQRVTLRCSPRSGDLSVYWYQQSLDQGLQFLIQYYNGEERAKGNILERFSAQQFPDLHSELNLSSLELGDSALYFCASSAQGSDTQYFGPGTRLTVL.

The chain joins TRBV5-1 to TRBJ2-1; tentative D call: TRBD1 (6 bases). Looked up from germline, CDR1 is SGHRS and CDR2 is YFSETQ. CDR3 length: 15 residues. V gave up 2 bases and J gave up 1 base, with 10 bases separating them. CDR3 sequence reads: CASSFQDSSYNEQFF. CDR3 DNA sequence: TGCGCCAGCAGCTTTCAGGACAGTTCCTACAATGAGCAGTTCTTC.

This chain links TRBV15 with TRBJ2-3, with D possibly matching TRBD1 (6 bases). The length of the CDR3 is 15 residues. Germline CDR1 is LNHNV and CDR2 is YYDKDF (reference sequence). The V gene lost 4 bases and the J gene lost 6 bases, with 17 bases spanning the gap. CDR3 protein: CATSIQQGSWDTQYF. The CDR3 coding sequence is TGTGCCACCAGCATCCAACAGGGTAGTTGGGATACGCAGTATTTT.

The rearrangement joins TRBV7-3 to TRBJ2-1; D is perhaps TRBD2 (6 bases). Trimming removed 0 bases from V and 6 bases from J, with 9 bases in between. CDR3 length: 14 amino acids. Germline V gene lookup returns CDR1 SGHTA and CDR2 FQGTGA. In DNA, the CDR3 is TGTGCCAGCAGCTTAACCGGGGGAAGCAATGAGCAGTTCTTC. This sequence encodes CASSLTGGSNEQFF. Full variable domain (outside the CDR3, taken from reference TRBV7-3 and TRBJ2-1): GAGVSQTPSNKVTEKGKYVELRCDPISGHTALYWYRQSLGQGPEFLIYFQGTGAADDSGLPNDRFFAVRPEGSVSTLKIQRTERGDSAVYLCASSLTGGSNEQFFGPGTRLTVL.

The V call is TRBV5-4, the J call TRBJ2-7; TRBD1 might be the D (5 bases). V was pared by 0 bases and J by 7 bases, with 8 bases between. The CDR3 has 12 residues. CDR1 is SGHNT, CDR2 YYREEE, per germline (reference sequence). The DNA for the CDR3 is TGTGCCAGCAGCTTGGACAGGTGGGAGCAGTACTTC. This translates into CASSLDRWEQYF.

The chain couples TRBV27 to TRBJ2-1; perhaps TRBD2 as D (6 bases). Deletions cut 6 bases from V and 7 bases from J, with 16 bases between. The length of the CDR3 is 14 residues. The germline V gene has CDR1 MNHEY and CDR2 SMNVEV (reference sequence). Here the CDR3 DNA reads TGTGCCAGCAGCTCTAGCGTCTGGAGAAATGAGCAGTTCTTC. Translation gives CASSSSVWRNEQFF.

The chain uses TRBV4-2 and TRBJ2-1, with D uncertain. Germline assignment: CDR1 LGHNA and CDR2 YNFKEQ. The ends were cut back, 0 bases at V and 10 bases at J, with 13 bases in the middle. The length of the CDR3 is 14 residues. The CDR3, as DNA: TGTGCCAGCAGCCAAGATCAAGCGAGTCGCGAGCAGTTCTTC. This encodes CASSQDQASREQFF.

This clone was recorded once. The chain joins TRBV7-3 to TRBJ2-6; possible D gene TRBD2, 5 bases. The CDR3 length is 17 residues. The germline V gene has CDR1 SGHTA and CDR2 FQGTGA. V lost 1 base and J 0 bases, leaving 10 bases between the germline ends. The CDR3 nucleotides are TGTGCCAGCAGCTTAATAGGTGCGGGCTCTGGGGCCAACGTCCTGACTTTC. Its protein product is CASSLIGAGSGANVLTF.

The rearrangement links TRBV4-2 to TRBJ2-2, with D perhaps matching TRBD2 (6 bases). The CDR3 spans 17 residues. Germline-derived CDR1 and CDR2 are LGHNA and YNFKEQ. V gave up 4 bases and J gave up 1 base, with 16 bases separating them. CDR3 residues: CASSPVVAELNTGELFF. Here the CDR3 DNA reads TGTGCCAGCAGCCCAGTAGTAGCGGAACTGAACACCGGGGAGCTGTTTTTT.

The rearrangement links TRBV7-9 to TRBJ2-2; D is perhaps TRBD2 (6 bases). Trimming stripped 5 bases from V and 5 bases from J, with 15 bases between. Germline V gene sequence: CDR1 SEHNR, CDR2 FQNEAQ (reference sequence). The CDR3 totals 15 residues. CDR3 sequence: CASSPPGGETGELFF. In nucleotides, the CDR3 is TGTGCCAGCAGCCCCCCCGGGGGTGAGACCGGGGAGCTGTTTTTT.

This chain joins TRBV25-1 and TRBJ1-2, with 10 bases lining up with TRBD1. The CDR3 is made up of 16 amino acids. J lost 7 bases, V lost 6 bases, and 14 bases had no gene match. Germline CDR1 is MGHDK and CDR2 is SYGVNS. CDR3 bases: TGTGCCAGCAGCCCTAGCTTGACAGGGGGCAGGGGTGGCTACACCTTC. As protein: CASSPSLTGGRGGYTF.

The CDR3 region is CASSLNPLGGGYGYTF. The CDR3 nucleotides are TGTGCCAGCAGCTTAAATCCTCTAGGGGGCGGGTATGGCTACACCTTC. V gene TRBV11-2 combines with J gene TRBJ1-2, with 7 bases lining up with TRBD1. The germline V gene encodes CDR1 SGHAT and CDR2 FQNNGV. V dropped 2 bases and J dropped 5; count of bases not matched to a gene: 11. The CDR3 is 16 amino acids.

The V call is TRBV30, the J call TRBJ2-7; TRBD2 matches at 10 bases. V trimming: 2 bases; J trimming: 4 bases; junction bases outside the gene matches: 8. CDR1 and CDR2 from the germline V gene are GTSNPN and SVGIG (reference sequence). The CDR3 is made up of 15 amino acids. The CDR3 DNA reads TGTGCCTGGAGTCGCGGACTAGCGGTTACATACGAGCAGTACTTC. Protein product: CAWSRGLAVTYEQYF. Based on the CDR3 plus reference TRBV30 and TRBJ2-7, the full variable domain is SQTIHQWPATLVQPVGSPLSLECTVEGTSNPNLYWYRQAAGRGLQLLFYSVGIGQISSEVPQNLSASRPQDRQFILSSKKLLLSDSGFYLCAWSRGLAVTYEQYFGPGTRLTVT.

The chain has TRBV7-6 and TRBJ2-1; D might be TRBD1 (6 bases). V lost 2 bases and J lost 2, with 10 bases in between. The CDR3 loop spans 15 amino acids. The germline CDR1 and CDR2 sequences are SGHVS and FNYEAQ. The CDR3 region is CASSLPGTTYNEQFF. The CDR3 DNA follows: TGTGCCAGCAGCTTACCCGGGACAACCTACAATGAGCAGTTCTTC.

The rearrangement joins TRBV7-3 to TRBJ2-5; a possible D gene is TRBD2 (5 bases). The CDR3 extends over 13 amino acids. The V gene's germline CDR1 is SGHTA and CDR2 FQGTGA. V was clipped by 5 bases and J by 5 bases, with 12 bases between them. CDR3 sequence (DNA): TGTGCCAGCAGCCGCGGACTCAAGGAGACCCAGTACTTC. It encodes CASSRGLKETQYF.

CDR3 in DNA: TGCGCCAGCAGCTTGGGGGGACAGTTATCCTACGAGCAGTACTTC. As protein: CASSLGGQLSYEQYF. The chain employs TRBV5-1 and TRBJ2-7; 7 bases match TRBD1. V was clipped by 0 bases and J by 1 base; unmatched bases: 4. Germline loops: CDR1 SGHRS, CDR2 YFSETQ. This CDR3 has 15 amino acids.

V is TRBV2 and J is TRBJ2-2; 8 bases match TRBD1. With V trimmed by 3 bases and J by 0 bases, 9 bases remained unmatched. The CDR3 is 18 amino acids. Germline CDR1 reads SNHLY; CDR2 reads FYNNEI. CDR3 bases: TGTGCCAGCAGTGACCCGGGACAGGCGTTTGCGAACACCGGGGAGCTGTTTTTT. Amino acids: CASSDPGQAFANTGELFF. Combining the CDR3 with reference TRBV2 and TRBJ2-2 gives the whole variable domain EPEVTQTPSHQVTQMGQEVILRCVPISNHLYFYWYRQILGQKVEFLVSFYNNEISEKSEIFDDQFSVERPDGSNFTLKIRSTKLEDSAMYFCASSDPGQAFANTGELFFGEGSRLTVL.

The rearrangement links TRBV27 to TRBJ2-3; 7 positions match TRBD2. With 5 bases clipped from V and 8 bases from J, the junction kept 13 bases outside the gene matches. This CDR3 is built from 15 residues. Germline V gene data show CDR1 as MNHEY and CDR2 as SMNVEV (reference sequence). CDR3 region: CASSPMGGSGTTQYF. In DNA, the CDR3 is TGTGCCAGCAGTCCCATGGGCGGGAGTGGTACTACGCAGTATTTT.

CDR3 nucleotide sequence: TGTGCCAGCAACCAGGGGGCTCTTGGGGAGCTGTTTTTT. Translation: CASNQGALGELFF. This rearrangement joins TRBV2 to TRBJ2-2, with TRBD1 matching 8 bases. Germline CDR1 is SNHLY and CDR2 is FYNNEI. With 7 bases clipped from V and 8 bases from J, the junction kept 6 bases outside the gene matches. The CDR3 is 13 amino acids. The full variable domain, rest sourced from reference TRBV2 and TRBJ2-2, is EPEVTQTPSHQVTQMGQEVILRCVPISNHLYFYWYRQILGQKVEFLVSFYNNEISEKSEIFDDQFSVERPDGSNFTLKIRSTKLEDSAMYFCASNQGALGELFFGEGSRLTVL.

The chain joins TRBV21-1 to TRBJ2-3; TRBD1 is the table's D call, not checked against the DNA. TRBV21-1 is noted as a pseudogene. The length of the CDR3 is 14 residues. CDR3 in DNA: TGTGCCAGCAGCAAAGAGTCAGGGACAGATACGCAGTATTTT. Translation gives CASSKESGTDTQYF.